This TCR beta chain was identified in a study of vaccination and CD4 T cells after COVID-19. In the study overall: Post-COVID draws followed diagnosis by a median around 95 days (range 35 to 161).

Whole-study findings and limits: The median proportion of reactive clones detected only post-vaccination in convalescent patients was approximately 90%.

Stated treatment: roughly 11-day PBMC culture with coronavirus spike peptide pools or control peptides (ViraFEST assay). Trimming stripped 6 bases from V and 0 bases from J, with 27 bases between. CDR1 LNHNV and CDR2 YYDKDF come from the germline V gene (reference sequence). There are 19 residues in the CDR3. Sequenced with the Oncomine TCR Beta short-read assay was DNA taken from cultured CD4+ T cells. TCRdb re-analysed the PCR reads in MiXCR, keeping a single row per CDR3 protein. The sample records 11,000 to 15,000 distinct CDR3 sequences, approximately 62% being singletons. In the case of this clonotype: Antigen specificity is unknown.

This TCR derives from a human donor who had recovered from COVID-19. The V and J genes are TRBV15 and TRBJ2-7; perhaps TRBD2 as D (6 bases). The sample consisted of CD4+ T cells from blood, cultured in vitro. CDR3 protein: CATREEGQGSPVYSYEQYF. CDR3 in DNA: TGTGCCACCAGGGAGGAGGGGCAAGGGTCGCCTGTTTACTCCTACGAGCAGTACTTC. Supplemented by reference TRBV15 and TRBJ2-7, the full variable domain reads DAMVIQNPRYQVTQFGKPVTLSCSQTLNHNVMYWYQQKSSQAPKLLFHYYDKDFNNEADTPDNFQSRRPNTSFCFLDIRSPGLGDTAMYLCATREEGQGSPVYSYEQYFGPGTRLTVT.